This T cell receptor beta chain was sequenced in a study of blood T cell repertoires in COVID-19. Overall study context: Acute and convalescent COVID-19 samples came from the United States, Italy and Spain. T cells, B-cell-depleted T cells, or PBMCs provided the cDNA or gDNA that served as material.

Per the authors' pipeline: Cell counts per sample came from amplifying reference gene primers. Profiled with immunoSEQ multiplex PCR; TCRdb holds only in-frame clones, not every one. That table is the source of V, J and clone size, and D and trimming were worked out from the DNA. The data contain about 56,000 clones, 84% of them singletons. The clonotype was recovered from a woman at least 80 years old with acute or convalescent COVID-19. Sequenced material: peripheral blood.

For the CDR3, the DNA is TGTGCCAGTAGTATTACCGGGAATAGGGTCGGAGCTTTCTTT. It is translated as CASSITGNRVGAFF. This chain joins TRBV19 and TRBJ1-1; D not resolved. Trimming cost V 3 bases and J 10 bases, with 18 bases left between them. The germline V gene encodes CDR1 LNHDA and CDR2 SQIVND (reference sequence). CDR3 size: 14 residues.